This T cell receptor (beta chain) appears in the sequencing data of a study of blood T cell repertoires in COVID-19. Study as a whole: Acute and convalescent COVID-19 specimens originated in the United States, Italy and Spain. In each case, the material was cDNA or gDNA derived from T cells, B-cell-depleted T cells, or PBMCs.

This CDR3 has 15 amino acids. Per germline, CDR1 SGDLS and CDR2 YYNGEE. The ends lost 5 bases at V and 7 bases at J; junction bases unmatched: 10. As handled by the study authors: Nucleated cell counts were estimated from reference gene primer amplification. TCRdb's copy holds only in-frame clones and misses some; the assay was immunoSEQ multiplex PCR. V and J calls and clone size are given by that table; D and trimming were obtained from the DNA. Of roughly 72,000 clones listed, approximately 90% were seen once; the top ten hold approximately 19%. The chain has TRBV9 and TRBJ2-7; 12 bases match TRBD1. Input material: peripheral blood. The TCR sequence derives from a human donor in a cohort sampled during active COVID-19. The DNA for the CDR3 is TGTGCCAGCAGTCGACCGGGACAGGGGGCTTTTGAGCAGTACTTC. As protein: CASSRPGQGAFEQYF.